These 12 T cell receptor beta chains share one sample of origin, sequenced in a study of blood T cell repertoires in COVID-19. This table comes from immunoSEQ multiplex PCR, and its TCRdb copy is limited to in-frame clones, with some not included. The sample consists of approximately 220,000 clones, 85% of them appearing once. Source material: PBMCs or T cells enriched from blood (not recorded which). The receptors were sampled from a middle-aged man who had recovered from COVID-19.

J is TRBJ1-1 and V is TRBV5-6; tentative D call: TRBD1 (5 bases). Germline lookup yields CDR1 SGHDT and CDR2 YYEEEE. V was clipped by 7 bases and J by 4 bases, with 14 bases between them. The CDR3 loop spans 13 amino acids. The CDR3 sequence is CASLRVSATEAFF. The CDR3 DNA reads as TGTGCCAGCCTCAGGGTTTCGGCCACTGAAGCTTTCTTT.

The V gene is TRBV7-2, the J gene TRBJ2-7; 11 positions agree with TRBD2. CDR3 size: 15 residues. The germline V gene has CDR1 SGHTA and CDR2 FQGNSA. V lost 3 bases, J lost 0 bases, and 1 base stayed unmatched. The CDR3 loop is CASSLTSGISYEQYF. CDR3 bases: TGTGCCAGCAGCTTGACTAGCGGGATCTCCTACGAGCAGTACTTC. The complete variable domain, with remaining parts taken from reference TRBV7-2 and TRBJ2-7, reads GAGVSQSPSNKVTEKGKDVELRCDPISGHTALYWYRQSLGQGLEFLIYFQGNSAPDKSGLPSDRFSAERTGGSVSTLTIQRTQQEDSAVYLCASSLTSGISYEQYFGPGTRLTVT.

This chain uses TRBV5-1 with TRBJ1-2, with 8 bases lining up with TRBD1. The CDR3 has 13 amino acids. The V segment lost 5 bases and the J segment 8 bases; nucleotides outside the gene matches: 8. The V gene's germline CDR1 is SGHRS and CDR2 YFSETQ. The CDR3 loop is CASRTQGAEGYTF. The CDR3 nucleotides are TGCGCCAGCAGAACCCAGGGGGCGGAGGGCTACACCTTC.

V and J are TRBV19 and TRBJ2-3; 8 bases are shared with TRBD2. The CDR3 sequence is 14 residues long. Germline V CDR1 and CDR2: LNHDA, SQIVND (reference sequence). V lost 4 bases to trimming and J lost 2 bases; unmatched junction nucleotides: 2. CDR3 protein: CASSKAGATDTQYF. The CDR3 DNA is TGTGCCAGTAGTAAAGCGGGAGCCACAGATACGCAGTATTTT.

V gene TRBV4-1 combines with J gene TRBJ2-7; 9 bases fit TRBD1. Per germline, CDR1 MGHRA and CDR2 YSYEKL. V trimming: 2 bases; J trimming: 6 bases; junction bases outside the gene matches: 11. The CDR3 is 16 residues long. CDR3 coding DNA: TGCGCCAGCAGCCAACAAACCGGGACAGGGCTGCTCGAGCAGTACTTC. Amino acids: CASSQQTGTGLLEQYF.

The chain employs TRBV20-1 and TRBJ2-2; 9 nucleotides agree with TRBD1. CDR3 size: 15 residues. The trim removed 3 bases at V and 5 bases at J, leaving 7 bases unmatched. The germline V gene has CDR1 DFQATT and CDR2 SNEGSKA (reference sequence). CDR3 sequence: CSASIGQGKTGELFF. CDR3 nucleotide sequence: TGCAGTGCTAGTATCGGACAGGGGAAGACCGGGGAGCTGTTTTTT.

The CDR3 here is CAISEQETGSLDTQYF. For the CDR3, the DNA is TGTGCCATCAGTGAACAAGAGACTGGGAGTTTGGATACGCAGTATTTT. The J gene is TRBJ2-3, the V gene TRBV10-3; tentative D call: TRBD2 (5 bases). The CDR3 sequence is 16 residues long. V gave up 3 bases and J gave up 6 bases, with 19 bases separating them. Germline values: CDR1 ENHRY, CDR2 SYGVKD.

V gene TRBV28 combines with J gene TRBJ1-1; 8 bases align to TRBD1. CDR3 length: 16 residues. After removal of 5 bases from V and 1 base from J, the junction contained 9 bases not matched to a gene. The germline V gene encodes CDR1 MDHEN and CDR2 SYDVKM. The CDR3 protein is CASSPRRTGGNTEAFF. The CDR3, as DNA: TGTGCCAGCAGTCCCCGCCGCACAGGGGGGAACACTGAAGCTTTCTTT. Looking up the rest from reference TRBV28 and TRBJ1-1 gives the full variable domain: DVKVTQSSRYLVKRTGEKVFLECVQDMDHENMFWYRQDPGLGLRLIYFSYDVKMKEKGDIPEGYSVSREKKERFSLILESASTNQTSMYLCASSPRRTGGNTEAFFGQGTRLTVV.

V usage is TRBV30 and J usage is TRBJ1-2; weak D call: TRBD1 (5 bases). There are 12 residues in the CDR3. With 4 bases removed from V and 7 bases from J, the gap between germline ends came to 13 bases. Per germline, CDR1 GTSNPN and CDR2 SVGIG (reference sequence). The CDR3 reads CAWNIGRAGYTF. The CDR3 DNA reads TGTGCCTGGAACATAGGCAGGGCTGGCTACACCTTC.

This chain links TRBV6-1 with TRBJ2-6; the match to TRBD1 covers 8 bases. V was pared by 4 bases and J by 2 bases, with 7 bases of the junction left unmatched. Germline V lookup: CDR1 MNHNS, CDR2 SASEGT. There are 17 residues in the CDR3. The CDR3 is CASSASTGGTGANVLTF. DNA of the CDR3: TGTGCCAGCAGTGCCTCCACAGGGGGAACTGGGGCCAACGTCCTGACTTTC.

This chain links TRBV28 with TRBJ2-1; 9 nucleotides align to TRBD2. Germline-derived CDR1 and CDR2 are MDHEN and SYDVKM. The CDR3 has 13 amino acids. J lost 4 bases, V lost 7 bases, and 2 bases had no gene match. The CDR3 region has the DNA TGTGCCAGCACTAGCGGGAATTACAATGAGCAGTTCTTC. It codes for CASTSGNYNEQFF.

The rearrangement uses TRBV7-3 and TRBJ2-1, with TRBD2 matching 14 bases. This CDR3 has 19 amino acids. The V segment lost 4 bases and the J segment 2 bases; nucleotides outside the gene matches: 10. Germline CDR1 reads SGHTA; CDR2 reads FQGTGA. The CDR3 reads CASSYGLAGGSPTYNEQFF. CDR3 bases: TGTGCCAGCAGCTACGGACTAGCGGGAGGCTCACCTACCTACAATGAGCAGTTCTTC. The whole variable domain, filled in from reference TRBV7-3 and TRBJ2-1, reads GAGVSQTPSNKVTEKGKYVELRCDPISGHTALYWYRQSLGQGPEFLIYFQGTGAADDSGLPNDRFFAVRPEGSVSTLKIQRTERGDSAVYLCASSYGLAGGSPTYNEQFFGPGTRLTVL.